This section outlines one T cell receptor (beta chain) sequence together with its context. Antigen: not known. Looked up from germline, CDR1 is MNHEY and CDR2 is SMNVEV (reference sequence). The CDR3 runs 11 residues. The V gene lost 8 bases and the J gene lost 4 bases, with 8 bases spanning the gap. These data come from a study of OX40 agonist ivuxolimab in advanced cancers. Findings and limits, study-wide: Circulating CD4+ and CD8+ T cells showed clonal expansion by week 6 at 0.1 to 3.0 mg/kg. In the expanded peripheral T cells, antigen specificity was never determined.

This table comes from immunoSEQ multiplex PCR, and its TCRdb copy is limited to in-frame clones, with some not included. Of 78,000 or so clones detected, around nine tenths appear once; the ten largest clones hold under 0.9%. The receptor comes from an adult with an advanced solid tumor such as melanoma, head and neck, liver or kidney cancer. The sample was CD4+ or CD8+ T cells sorted from blood, taken in a trial of the OX40 agonist ivuxolimab. The rearrangement uses TRBV27 and TRBJ1-1; the D is unclear. This chain's CDR3 is CASLGSTEAFF. As DNA, the CDR3 is TGTGCCAGCCTAGGGTCCACTGAAGCTTTCTTT.